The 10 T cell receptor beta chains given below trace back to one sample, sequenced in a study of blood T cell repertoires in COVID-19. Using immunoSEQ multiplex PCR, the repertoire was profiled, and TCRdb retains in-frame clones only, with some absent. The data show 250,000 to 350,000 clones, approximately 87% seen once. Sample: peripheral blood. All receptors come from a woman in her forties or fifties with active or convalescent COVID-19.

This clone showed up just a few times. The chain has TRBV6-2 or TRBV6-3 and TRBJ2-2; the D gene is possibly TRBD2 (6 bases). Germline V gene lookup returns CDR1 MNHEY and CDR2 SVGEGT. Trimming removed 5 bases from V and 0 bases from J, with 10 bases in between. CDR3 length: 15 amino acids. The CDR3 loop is CASSLSGSNTGELFF. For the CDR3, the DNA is TGTGCCAGCAGTCTTAGCGGCTCGAACACCGGGGAGCTGTTTTTT.

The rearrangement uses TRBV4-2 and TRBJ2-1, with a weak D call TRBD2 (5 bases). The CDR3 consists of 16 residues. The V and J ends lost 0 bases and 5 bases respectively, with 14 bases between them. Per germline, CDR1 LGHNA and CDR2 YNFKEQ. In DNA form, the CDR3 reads TGTGCCAGCAGCCAAGAGTCGGACTCTATAAACAATGAGCAGTTCTTC. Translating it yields CASSQESDSINNEQFF.

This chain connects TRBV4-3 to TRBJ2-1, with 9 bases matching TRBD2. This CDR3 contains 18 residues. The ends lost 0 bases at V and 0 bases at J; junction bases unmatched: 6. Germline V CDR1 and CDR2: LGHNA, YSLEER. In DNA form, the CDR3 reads TGCGCCAGCAGCCAAGATCTAGCGGGGACCAGCTCCTACAATGAGCAGTTCTTC. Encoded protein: CASSQDLAGTSSYNEQFF.

CDR3 nucleotide sequence: TGTGCCACCTCAGTGGGGATAGCGGCAGGGGGCAACTATGGCTACACCTTC. Translated, it gives CATSVGIAAGGNYGYTF. V usage is TRBV2 and J usage is TRBJ1-2, with 8 bases identical to TRBD1. After removal of 10 bases from V and 2 bases from J, the junction contained 18 bases not matched to a gene. Per germline, CDR1 SNHLY and CDR2 FYNNEI. The length of the CDR3 is 17 residues.

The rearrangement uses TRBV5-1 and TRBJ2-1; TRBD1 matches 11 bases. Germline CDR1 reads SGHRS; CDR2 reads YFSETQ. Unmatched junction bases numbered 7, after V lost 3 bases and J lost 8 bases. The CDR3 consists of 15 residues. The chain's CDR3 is CASSSPGQGEDEQFF. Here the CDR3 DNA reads TGCGCCAGCAGCTCCCCGGGACAGGGGGAGGATGAGCAGTTCTTC.

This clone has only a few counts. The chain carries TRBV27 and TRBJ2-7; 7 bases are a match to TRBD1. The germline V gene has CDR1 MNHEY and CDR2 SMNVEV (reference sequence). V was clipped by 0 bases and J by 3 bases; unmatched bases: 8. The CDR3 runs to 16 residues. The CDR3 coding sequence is TGTGCCAGCAGTTTATCGAGGGGGCTCTGGGGCTACGAGCAGTACTTC. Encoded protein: CASSLSRGLWGYEQYF.

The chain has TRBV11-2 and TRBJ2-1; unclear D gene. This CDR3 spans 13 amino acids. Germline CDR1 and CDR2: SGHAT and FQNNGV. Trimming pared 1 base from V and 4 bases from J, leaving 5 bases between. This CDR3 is CASSLGRYNEQFF. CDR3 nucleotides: TGTGCCAGCAGCTTAGGCCGGTACAATGAGCAGTTCTTC.

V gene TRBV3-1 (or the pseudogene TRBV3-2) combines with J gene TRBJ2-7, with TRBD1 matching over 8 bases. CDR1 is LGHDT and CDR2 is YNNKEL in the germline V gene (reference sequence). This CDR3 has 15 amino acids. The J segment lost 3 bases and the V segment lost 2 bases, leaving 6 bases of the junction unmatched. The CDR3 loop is CASSQMTGVLYEQYF. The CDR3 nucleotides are TGTGCCAGCAGCCAAATGACAGGGGTCCTCTACGAGCAGTACTTC.

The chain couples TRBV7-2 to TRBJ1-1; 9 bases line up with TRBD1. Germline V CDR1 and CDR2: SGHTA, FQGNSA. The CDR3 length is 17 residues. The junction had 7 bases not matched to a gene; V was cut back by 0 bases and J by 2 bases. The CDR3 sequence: CASSLAGTGPINTEAFF. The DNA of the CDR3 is TGTGCCAGCAGCTTAGCCGGGACAGGGCCTATTAACACTGAAGCTTTCTTT.

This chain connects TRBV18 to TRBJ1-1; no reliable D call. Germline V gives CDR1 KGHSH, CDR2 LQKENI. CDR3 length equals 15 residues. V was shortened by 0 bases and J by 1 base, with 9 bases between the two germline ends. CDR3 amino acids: CASSPPSLSNTEAFF. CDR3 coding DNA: TGTGCCAGCTCACCACCGTCACTCTCGAACACTGAAGCTTTCTTT.